This passage covers 14 T cell receptor beta chains from one sample sequenced in a study of cytomegalovirus exposure and HLA in healthy donors. The PCR had 60 Vbeta and 13 Jbeta primers. Data came from immunoSEQ multiplex PCR; TCRdb stores just in-frame clones and leaves some out. The table lists over 150,000 clones, more than 75% of them singletons. Sequenced: PBMCs. These receptors came from a man in his thirties or forties in good health and CMV-seropositive.

The chain links TRBV7-2 to TRBJ2-3; D ambiguous. V lost 7 bases to trimming and J lost 0 bases, with 11 bases between them. The V gene's germline CDR1 is SGHTA and CDR2 FQGNSA. CDR3 length equals 14 residues. The CDR3: CASILQRSTDTQYF. The CDR3 region has the DNA TGTGCCAGCATCCTCCAGCGAAGCACAGATACGCAGTATTTT.

The CDR3 nucleotides are TGTGCCAGCAGCGCCGAGGGGACTATGGACGATGAGCAGTTCTTC. It translates to CASSAEGTMDDEQFF. The rearrangement uses TRBV9 and TRBJ2-1; 7 nucleotides line up with TRBD2. V shed 3 bases and J 8 bases; nucleotides not matched to a gene: 11. This CDR3 is built from 15 residues. From germline, CDR1 is SGDLS and CDR2 YYNGEE.

The rearrangement joins TRBV7-9 to TRBJ1-2, with TRBD1 identical over 8 bases. The V and J ends lost 5 bases and 7 bases, in that order; junction bases with no gene match: 9. Germline CDR1 reads SEHNR; CDR2 reads FQNEAQ (reference sequence). There are 14 residues in the CDR3. The CDR3 coding sequence is TGTGCCAGCAGCCCCCAGACAGGGGCGGGTGGCTACACCTTC. It is translated as CASSPQTGAGGYTF.

The chain carries TRBV5-1 and TRBJ2-7; TRBD2 is a possible D gene (5 bases). CDR1 is SGHRS, CDR2 YFSETQ, per germline. There are 12 residues in the CDR3. V was pared by 1 base and J by 6 bases, with 8 bases between. CDR3 residues: CASSLNSGEQYF. CDR3 nucleotide sequence: TGCGCCAGCAGCTTGAACAGCGGCGAGCAGTACTTC. Based on the CDR3 plus reference TRBV5-1 and TRBJ2-7, the full variable domain is KAGVTQTPRYLIKTRGQQVTLSCSPISGHRSVSWYQQTPGQGLQFLFEYFSETQRNKGNFPGRFSGRQFSNSRSEMNVSTLELGDSALYLCASSLNSGEQYFGPGTRLTVT.

About this clone: Different DNA sequences within this sample yield the same CDR3. The rearrangement links TRBV7-3 to TRBJ2-1; D might be TRBD1 (6 bases). Trimming left V 5 bases short and J 5 bases short, with 10 bases between. Germline V gene sequence: CDR1 SGHTA, CDR2 FQGTGA. This CDR3 is built from 13 residues. This chain's CDR3 is CASSPGTNNEQFF. Written as DNA, the CDR3 is TGTGCCAGCAGCCCAGGGACAAACAATGAGCAGTTCTTC.

The chain recombines TRBV7-9 with TRBJ2-2; D is uncertain. Trimming pared 1 base from V and 8 bases from J, leaving 5 bases between. CDR3 length equals 12 residues. The germline gives CDR1 SEHNR, CDR2 FQNEAQ (reference sequence). DNA for the CDR3: TGTGCCAGCAGCTTAGACGCGGGGGAGCTGTTTTTT. Its protein product is CASSLDAGELFF.

CDR3 coding DNA: TGTGCCAGCAGTTACGAGCTAGCGGGGTTTGGGGAGCAGTTCTTC. Translated, it gives CASSYELAGFGEQFF. The chain combines TRBV6-5 with TRBJ2-1, with TRBD2 matching 9 bases. With V trimmed by 2 bases and J by 10 bases, 9 bases remained unmatched. The germline V gene has CDR1 MNHEY and CDR2 SVGAGI. The CDR3 is made up of 15 amino acids.

The chain carries TRBV4-2 and TRBJ2-7; 7 bases are a match to TRBD1. The V gene end was trimmed by 4 bases and the J gene end by 4 bases; junction bases not matched to a gene: 10. Germline-derived CDR1 and CDR2 are LGHNA and YNFKEQ. CDR3 length equals 15 residues. The CDR3 sequence: CASSPGARGKYEQYF. For the CDR3, the DNA is TGTGCCAGCAGCCCCGGAGCCAGGGGGAAATACGAGCAGTACTTC.

J is TRBJ2-7 and V is TRBV12-5; D perhaps matches TRBD1 (6 bases). Germline loops: CDR1 LGHNT, CDR2 FRNRAP. V was pared by 6 bases and J by 6 bases, with 12 bases between. The CDR3 consists of 12 residues. CDR3 in DNA: TGTGCTAGTGGAGTAGGGGGAAGCGAGCAGTACTTC. Translation gives CASGVGGSEQYF.

The chain uses TRBV30 and TRBJ2-2, with D possibly TRBD2 on 5 matching bases. This CDR3 comprises 11 residues. Germline values: CDR1 GTSNPN, CDR2 SVGIG (reference sequence). Trimming removed 3 bases from V and 6 bases from J, with 5 bases in between. The DNA of the CDR3 is TGTGCCTGGAGCGGGGCCGGGGAGCTGTTTTTT. This gives the protein CAWSGAGELFF.

In this sample, this clone turned up once. The V call is TRBV11-1, the J call TRBJ2-1; TRBD1 might be the D (6 bases). The CDR3 spans 16 residues. V was shortened by 5 bases and J by 7 bases, with 21 bases between the two germline ends. Germline CDR1 is SGHAT and CDR2 is FQDESV (reference sequence). CDR3 residues: CASSLGVGRGTNEQFF. The CDR3 DNA follows: TGTGCCAGCAGCCTCGGGGTGGGCAGGGGAACAAATGAGCAGTTCTTC.

The chain combines TRBV11-2 with TRBJ2-5, with D possibly matching TRBD2 (5 bases). Germline CDR1 reads SGHAT; CDR2 reads FQNNGV. This CDR3 has 15 residues. The V and J ends lost 0 bases and 7 bases respectively, with 15 bases between them. This chain's CDR3 is CASSLDSSPRGTQYF. The CDR3 DNA reads as TGTGCCAGCAGCTTAGATTCTAGCCCCCGTGGGACCCAGTACTTC.

This rearrangement joins TRBV6-4 to TRBJ2-1; 9 positions match TRBD2. Germline V gene sequence: CDR1 MRHNA, CDR2 SNTAGT. This CDR3 has 13 amino acids. With 7 bases clipped from V and 10 bases from J, the junction kept 8 bases outside the gene matches. The CDR3 region has the DNA TGTGCCAGCATGGTAGCGGGAGTGAAGGAGCAGTTCTTC. Amino acid sequence: CASMVAGVKEQFF.

The chain is built from TRBV11-2 and TRBJ2-1; D may be TRBD1 (5 bases). Germline CDR1 and CDR2: SGHAT and FQNNGV. Trimming pared 1 base from V and 3 bases from J, leaving 10 bases between. The CDR3 extends over 15 amino acids. For the CDR3, the DNA is TGTGCCAGCAGCTTAGGCCAGGGTCTCTACAATGAGCAGTTCTTC. Residues: CASSLGQGLYNEQFF.